This is a list of T cell receptor beta chains from one sample in a study of OX40 agonist ivuxolimab in advanced cancers. This table comes from immunoSEQ multiplex PCR, and its TCRdb copy is limited to in-frame clones, with some not included. Here the sample spans tens of thousands of clones, around 88% being singletons. Sequenced here: CD4+ or CD8+ T cells sorted from blood, sampled in a trial of the OX40 agonist ivuxolimab. The receptors originated from an adult with an advanced solid tumor such as melanoma, head and neck, liver or kidney cancer. The CDR3 runs from the conserved cysteine through the conserved F or W. The order of the fields is D gene, clone size, J gene, V gene, CDR3 protein, CDR3 DNA. The D gene is left open where the match is weak. The listing skips clone size in some rows; elsewhere it reads once, few, many or a size class.

-	-	TRBJ1-1	TRBV27	CASSLSPGLSLEAFF	TGTGCCAGCAGTTTATCGCCTGGGTTAAGCCTAGAAGCTTTCTTT
-	-	TRBJ2-3	TRBV5-6	CASEEGLRDTQYF	TGTGCCAGCGAGGAGGGTTTACGGGATACGCAGTATTTT
-	-	TRBJ1-1	TRBV5-1	CASSSGPPNTEAFF	TGCGCCAGCAGCTCGGGACCCCCGAACACTGAAGCTTTCTTT
-	-	TRBJ2-4	TRBV28	CASSSPGTDAKNIQYF	TGTGCCAGCAGTTCCCCCGGGACGGACGCCAAAAACATTCAGTACTTC
-	-	TRBJ1-2	TRBV19	CASSLNGPILYGYTF	TGTGCCAGTAGCCTAAATGGACCGATCCTCTATGGCTACACCTTC
TRBD2	-	TRBJ2-1	TRBV27	CASSFRASGRAPSSYNEQFF	TGTGCCAGCAGTTTTCGGGCTAGCGGGAGGGCCCCAAGCTCCTACAATGAGCAGTTCTTC
-	-	TRBJ2-2	TRBV6-5	CASSHPRPGELFF	TGTGCCAGCAGCCACCCCCGGCCCGGGGAGCTGTTTTTT
TRBD1	-	TRBJ2-1	TRBV7-7	CASSLGTANEQFF	TGTGCTAGCAGCTTAGGGACAGCCAATGAGCAGTTCTTC
-	-	TRBJ2-3	TRBV7-2	CASRSRGDPGPDTQYF	TGTGCCAGCCGCTCCCGTGGGGATCCCGGCCCAGATACGCAGTATTTT
-	-	TRBJ1-5	TRBV4-1	CASSQPNQPQHF	TGCGCCAGCAGCCAACCCAATCAGCCCCAGCATTTT
-	-	TRBJ2-3	TRBV5-1	CASSLIRRSEASLFSTDTQYF	TGCGCCAGCAGCTTGATCAGGAGGAGCGAGGCCTCCCTTTTTAGCACAGATACGCAGTATTTT
-	-	TRBJ2-7	TRBV28	CASSMGLGEQYF	TGTGCCAGCAGCATGGGACTGGGCGAGCAGTACTTC
-	-	TRBJ2-7	TRBV10-2	CASSIIGQTYEQYF	TGCGCCAGCAGTATAATAGGACAGACCTACGAGCAGTACTTC
-	once	TRBJ1-2	TRBV19	CASRIGSGARGYTF	TGTGCCAGTAGAATTGGGTCAGGGGCGCGGGGCTACACCTTC
-	-	TRBJ2-1	TRBV7-3	CASSPRGQSYNEQFF	TGTGCCAGCAGCCCGCGGGGACAGTCCTACAATGAGCAGTTCTTC
-	-	TRBJ2-5	TRBV4-1	CASAGDPKRQETQYF	TGCGCCAGCGCAGGGGATCCGAAGAGACAAGAGACCCAGTACTTC
-	-	TRBJ2-3	TRBV7-2	CASSDSGAPRGTDTQYF	TGTGCCAGCAGCGACTCCGGGGCCCCAAGAGGCACAGATACGCAGTATTTT
TRBD1	-	TRBJ2-5	TRBV10-3	CAISGGGQGGETQYF	TGTGCCATCAGTGGGGGCGGACAGGGCGGGGAGACCCAGTACTTC
TRBD1	-	TRBJ2-5	TRBV5-5	CASSLTGANQETQYF	TGTGCCAGCAGCCTAACAGGGGCGAACCAAGAGACCCAGTACTTC
-	-	TRBJ2-5	TRBV12-2	CASRCPWTVDQYF	TGTGCAAGTCGCTGTCCCTGGACCGTTGACCAGTACTTC
-	once	TRBJ1-3	TRBV28	CASGGPGRASGNTIYF	TGTGCCAGCGGTGGGCCAGGGAGGGCCTCTGGAAACACCATATATTTT
-	-	TRBJ2-3	TRBV5-1	CASSFIGVVSSTDTQYF	TGCGCCAGCAGCTTTATCGGAGTCGTTTCTAGCACAGATACGCAGTATTTT
-	-	TRBJ2-1	TRBV10-1	CASSAREDEQFF	TGCGCCAGCAGTGCAAGGGAAGATGAGCAGTTCTTC
-	-	TRBJ1-2	TRBV28	CASSPLHYGYTF	TGTGCCAGCAGCCCCCTGCACTATGGCTACACCTTC
-	once	TRBJ1-5	TRBV28	CASSDRPPQPQHF	TGTGCCAGCAGCGACAGGCCCCCTCAGCCCCAGCATTTT
-	-	TRBJ2-7	TRBV5-1	CASSFSSGLAYEQYF	TGCGCCAGCAGCTTTTCCAGCGGCCTCGCCTACGAGCAGTACTTC
-	-	TRBJ1-6	TRBV6-5	CASSYSSYNNSPLHF	TGTGCCAGCAGTTACTCGTCTTACAATAATTCACCCCTCCACTTT
TRBD1	-	TRBJ1-2	TRBV5-6	CASSWAGQYGKGAYGYTF	TGTGCCAGCAGCTGGGCTGGACAGTACGGCAAGGGGGCCTATGGCTACACCTTC
TRBD2	-	TRBJ2-7	TRBV28	CASSLRSSGILEQYF	TGTGCCAGCAGTTTACGGTCTAGCGGGATTCTCGAGCAGTACTTC
TRBD2	-	TRBJ2-7	TRBV4-1	CASSHPASGRPYEQYF	TGCGCCAGCAGCCACCCGGCTAGCGGGAGGCCCTACGAGCAGTACTTC
-	-	TRBJ1-2	TRBV5-1	CASSLEFGAHGYGYTF	TGCGCCAGCAGCTTGGAATTCGGCGCCCACGGCTATGGCTACACCTTC
-	-	TRBJ1-1	TRBV5-6	CASSPPGVSRTEAFF	TGTGCCAGCAGCCCCCCGGGCGTTAGTAGAACTGAAGCTTTCTTT
-	-	TRBJ2-3	TRBV28	CASSFTGRGTDTQYF	TGTGCCAGCAGTTTTACAGGCAGGGGCACAGATACGCAGTATTTT
-	-	TRBJ2-5	TRBV4-1	CASSQGNGLETQYF	TGCGCCAGCAGCCAAGGTAACGGGTTGGAGACCCAGTACTTC
-	once	TRBJ1-3	TRBV21-1	CASSTKTGAGNTIYF	TGTGCCAGCAGCACCAAGACAGGGGCTGGAAACACCATATATTTT
TRBD2	once	TRBJ2-7	TRBV28	CASSRTSGRGRSYEQYF	TGTGCCAGCTCTCGGACTAGCGGGAGGGGACGCTCCTACGAGCAGTACTTC
TRBD2	-	TRBJ2-5	TRBV19	CASTPGGGLETQYF	TGTGCCAGTACCCCGGGAGGGGGTCTTGAGACCCAGTACTTC